These 18 T cell receptor beta chains were all obtained from the same sample, sequenced in a study of T cells after yellow fever vaccination. TCRdb processed the 5' RACE reads anew with MiXCR; each CDR3 protein has one entry. The sample lists about 68,000 distinct CDR3 sequences, approximately 7% occurring once. Here the sequenced sample was CD8+ T cells sorted from PBMCs, taken roughly seven weeks after the first yellow fever vaccination. The origin of the receptors is a man aged 18 to 35 who received the YFV17D yellow fever vaccine.

Only a few counts were recorded for this clonotype. The chain links TRBV29-1 to TRBJ2-2, with no clear D. CDR3 size: 14 residues. V lost 6 bases and J lost 0, with 11 bases in between. Per the germline V gene, CDR1 is SQVTM and CDR2 is ANQGSEA. The CDR3 region has the DNA TGCAGCGTGATAGCCGATGCGAACACCGGGGAGCTGTTTTTT. Protein: CSVIADANTGELFF.

This sequence joins TRBV12-3 or TRBV12-4 and TRBJ2-5; 7 bases are a match to TRBD1. This CDR3 has 15 residues. V shed 6 bases, J shed 1 base, and the junction held 8 bases outside the gene matches. The CDR3 sequence: CASSYEGGGQETQYF. In DNA form, the CDR3 reads TGTGCCAGCAGCTATGAAGGGGGCGGCCAAGAGACCCAGTACTTC.

The rearrangement links TRBV5-6 to TRBJ2-6; D is perhaps TRBD2 (5 bases). The CDR3 loop spans 13 amino acids. The germline CDR1 and CDR2 sequences are SGHDT and YYEEEE. This chain's CDR3 is CASGISGANVLTF. In nucleotides, the CDR3 is TGTGCGTCGGGGATCTCTGGGGCCAACGTCCTGACTTTC.

This clonotype was observed at least ten times. The V and J genes are TRBV6-4 and TRBJ2-1; D could derive from TRBD1 or TRBD2 (6 bases each). The V gene lost 5 bases and the J gene lost 6 bases, with 11 bases spanning the gap. Germline-derived CDR1 and CDR2 are MRHNA and SNTAGT. This CDR3 has 13 residues. The CDR3 spells CASSMGGLNEQFF. CDR3 nucleotide sequence: TGTGCCAGCAGTATGGGGGGCCTCAATGAGCAGTTCTTC.

In this sample, this clonotype turned up many times. The chain couples TRBV12-3 or TRBV12-4 to TRBJ2-1; perhaps TRBD1 as D (6 bases). V was trimmed by 3 bases and J by 4 bases, leaving 10 bases between them. This CDR3 contains 14 residues. CDR3 region: CASSFGQGYNEQFF. CDR3 in DNA: TGTGCCAGCAGTTTTGGGCAGGGGTACAATGAGCAGTTCTTC.

This clonotype was detected many times. V and J are TRBV12-3 or TRBV12-4 and TRBJ1-5; D is perhaps TRBD1 (5 bases). V lost 5 bases and J 11 bases, leaving 16 bases between the germline ends. This CDR3 region has 13 residues. CDR3 DNA: TGTGCCAGCAGTGCCGGACATGCCGGGGCCCAGCATTTT. It encodes CASSAGHAGAQHF.

This rearrangement joins TRBV4-1 to TRBJ2-1; D unresolved. V dropped 9 bases and J dropped 10 bases, with 7 bases sitting between them. The CDR3 is 9 residues long. The V gene's germline CDR1 is MGHRA and CDR2 YSYEKL. The CDR3 here is CASGEEQFF. The CDR3 nucleotides are TGCGCCAGTGGGGAAGAGCAGTTCTTC.

This clonotype has at least ten counts. The V and J genes are TRBV4-1 and TRBJ1-1; no clear D. The ends were cut back, 5 bases at V and 1 base at J, with 5 bases in the middle. The CDR3 totals 12 residues. Germline lookup yields CDR1 MGHRA and CDR2 YSYEKL. CDR3 residues: CASSSGNTEAFF. In nucleotides, the CDR3 is TGCGCCAGCAGCTCAGGGAACACTGAAGCTTTCTTT.

This clonotype was counted a few times. The chain links TRBV18 to TRBJ2-3; possibly TRBD1 for D (6 bases). The CDR3 has 16 residues. Trimming took off 3 bases at V and 0 bases at J, with 13 bases between the two ends. Germline loops: CDR1 KGHSH, CDR2 LQKENI. CDR3 amino acids: CASSPPQGTSTDTQYF. The CDR3 bases are TGTGCCAGCTCACCCCCACAGGGCACTAGCACAGATACGCAGTATTTT.

This clonotype was detected ten times or more. The rearrangement uses TRBV6-1 and TRBJ2-5; D uncertain. The CDR3 runs 15 residues. Germline values: CDR1 MNHNS, CDR2 SASEGT. V lost 7 bases, J lost 3 bases, and 18 bases lay in between. The CDR3: CASTLAGESKETQYF. The CDR3 DNA is TGTGCCAGCACATTGGCAGGAGAGTCCAAAGAGACCCAGTACTTC.

This clonotype was counted many times. The V call is TRBV29-1, the J call TRBJ2-5; possibly TRBD1 or TRBD2 for D (5 bases each). Germline CDR1 SQVTM, CDR2 ANQGSEA. The CDR3 contains 12 residues. The germline V and J ends were trimmed by 4 bases and 5 bases, with 11 bases remaining between them. CDR3 protein: CSVGDGGETQYF. In DNA form, the CDR3 reads TGCAGCGTTGGGGATGGGGGTGAGACCCAGTACTTC. The whole variable domain, filled in from reference TRBV29-1 and TRBJ2-5, reads SAVISQKPSRDICQRGTSLTIQCQVDSQVTMMFWYRQQPGQSLTLIATANQGSEATYESGFVIDKFPISRPNLTFSTLTVSNMSPEDSSIYLCSVGDGGETQYFGPGTRLLVL.

The CDR3 nucleotides are TGTGCCAGCAGTCGGGGGACAACGAACACCGGGGAGCTGTTTTTT. Translated, it gives CASSRGTTNTGELFF. The rearrangement joins TRBV2 to TRBJ2-2; D is perhaps TRBD1 or TRBD2 (6 bases each). Looked up from germline, CDR1 is SNHLY and CDR2 is FYNNEI. This CDR3 has 15 amino acids. V was shortened by 5 bases and J by 0 bases, with 10 bases between the two germline ends.

This clonotype was observed a handful of times. This chain joins TRBV6-5 and TRBJ2-2, with TRBD2 matching over 7 bases. Germline assignment: CDR1 MNHEY and CDR2 SVGAGI. V lost 4 bases, J lost 5 bases, and 4 bases stayed unmatched. The length of the CDR3 is 14 residues. CDR3 in DNA: TGTGCCAGCAGTTGGGGGGAGGGAACCGGGGAGCTGTTTTTT. Translating it yields CASSWGEGTGELFF.

There are many counts of this clonotype. The genes are TRBV27 and TRBJ2-7, with 7 bases matching TRBD1. CDR3 length equals 15 residues. CDR1 MNHEY and CDR2 SMNVEV come from the germline V gene (reference sequence). The ends lost 5 bases at V and 6 bases at J; junction bases unmatched: 13. In DNA form, the CDR3 reads TGTGCCAGCAGTGCCTACAGGGGCCTCCTGTCCGAGCAGTACTTC. As protein: CASSAYRGLLSEQYF.

This clonotype was seen at least ten times. This chain connects TRBV4-1 to TRBJ1-5, with D possibly matching TRBD1 (5 bases). Germline V gives CDR1 MGHRA, CDR2 YSYEKL. The CDR3 totals 15 residues. With 6 bases removed from V and 0 bases from J, the gap between germline ends came to 12 bases. The CDR3 sequence: CASRRTQHSNQPQHF. CDR3 bases: TGCGCCAGCAGGAGGACACAACATAGCAATCAGCCCCAGCATTTT.

This clonotype was counted at least ten times. This chain joins TRBV5-5 and TRBJ2-3; D ambiguous. V lost 0 bases to trimming and J lost 6 bases, with 5 bases between them. CDR3 length: 12 residues. CDR1 and CDR2 (germline): SGHKS, YYEKEE (reference sequence). The CDR3 reads CASSLEADTQYF. The CDR3 nucleotides are TGTGCCAGCAGCTTGGAAGCGGATACGCAGTATTTT.

The rearrangement joins TRBV9 to TRBJ1-1; 7 nucleotides agree with TRBD1. Germline V lookup: CDR1 SGDLS, CDR2 YYNGEE. J was trimmed by 5 bases and V by 0 bases; bases with no gene match: 7. The CDR3 contains 15 residues. In DNA form, the CDR3 reads TGTGCCAGCAGCGTAGGGGTAGGGGGCTTTACTGAAGCTTTCTTT. Its protein product is CASSVGVGGFTEAFF.

The V call is TRBV20-1, the J call TRBJ2-5; 8 bases map to TRBD2. Per germline, CDR1 DFQATT and CDR2 SNEGSKA (reference sequence). The CDR3 contains 18 residues. J gave up 7 bases and V 2 bases, and 21 bases lay outside the gene matches. DNA for the CDR3: TGCAGTGCTAGAACAATGACAGCCAAGCGGGGGCCCACGGTGACCCAGTACTTC. As protein: CSARTMTAKRGPTVTQYF.